This entry concerns a single T cell receptor (beta chain). The antigen is unknown. The primer mix had 60 Vbeta and 13 Jbeta primers. Clones were read by immunoSEQ multiplex PCR, and TCRdb kept only the in-frame ones, dropping some. The data show around 140,000 clones, 61% seen once. The entry originates in a study of cytomegalovirus exposure and HLA in healthy donors. Study as a whole: About 83 million unique TCRs from HLA-typed donors made up an early data release.

V lost 5 bases and J 3 bases, leaving 14 bases between the germline ends. CDR1 is SGHAT and CDR2 is FQNNGV in the germline V gene. The CDR3 loop spans 15 amino acids. Whereas donors were nominally healthy upon sampling, unrecorded immune exposures were probable. Study results and limitations: The productive fraction for most TCR beta V segments was about 87% or about 30% in an earlier analysis.

Sequenced: PBMCs. This sequence originates from a male donor in good health and CMV-seronegative. The chain combines TRBV11-2 with TRBJ1-3; D is possibly TRBD1 (5 bases). The CDR3 region has the DNA TGTGCCAGCAGCCCCCCAGGGCTTAATGGAAACACCATATATTTT. Translating gives CASSPPGLNGNTIYF. The full variable domain, in which reference TRBV11-2 and TRBJ1-3 provide the parts outside the CDR3, is EAGVAQSPRYKIIEKRQSVAFWCNPISGHATLYWYQQILGQGPKLLIQFQNNGVVDDSQLPKDRFSAERLKGVDSTLKIQPAKLEDSAVYLCASSPPGLNGNTIYFGEGSWLTVV.